This T cell receptor (beta chain) comes out of a study of cytomegalovirus exposure and HLA in healthy donors. Overall study findings and caveats: It was only CMV serostatus that was available as immune exposure information. What TCR beta sequences reportedly achieved was accurate prediction of HLA-A and HLA-B alleles in most subjects.

V lost 8 bases and J lost 1, with 11 bases in between. Germline V gene lookup returns CDR1 MNHEY and CDR2 SVGAGI. The CDR3 has 13 amino acids. As concerns this clone: Its antigen is not known.

Amplification used 60 Vbeta primers and 13 Jbeta primers. This table comes from immunoSEQ multiplex PCR, and its TCRdb copy is limited to in-frame clones, with some not included. The sample holds fewer than 200,000 clones, about four fifths seen once. Despite likely unrecorded immune exposures, the donors were nominally healthy at the time of sampling. Material for sequencing was PBMCs. The receptor comes from a man over 45 in good health and CMV-seronegative. The rearrangement links TRBV6-5 to TRBJ1-1; D unclear. CDR3 residues: CASGPEWNTEAFF. As DNA, the CDR3 is TGTGCCAGCGGGCCGGAATGGAACACTGAAGCTTTCTTT.